This T cell receptor (beta chain) emerged from a study of OX40 agonist ivuxolimab in advanced cancers. General study findings and limits: The CD4+ and CD8+ T cells in the blood had expanded clonally by week 6 at 0.1 to 3.0 mg/kg. In CD8+ T cells, expanded clones were on average more numerous than in CD4+.

About this clone: Antigen unknown.

Libraries were prepared by immunoSEQ multiplex PCR; TCRdb keeps only in-frame clonotypes and omits some of them. Here the sample spans more than 95,000 clones, under 95% being singletons. The CDR3 has 14 residues. CDR1 is SGHVS, CDR2 FQNEAQ, per germline. V gave up 5 bases and J gave up 0 bases, with 7 bases separating them. The source of this sequence is an adult with an advanced solid tumor such as melanoma, head and neck, liver or kidney cancer. The chain has TRBV7-8 and TRBJ2-2, with no clear D. The source was CD4+ or CD8+ T cells sorted from blood, collected in a trial of the OX40 agonist ivuxolimab. The CDR3 sequence: CASSLLANTGELFF. CDR3 DNA: TGTGCCAGCAGCCTATTAGCGAACACCGGGGAGCTGTTTTTT.